The 13 T cell receptor beta chains below all came from one sample that was sequenced in a study of CD8 T cells in ankylosing spondylitis. One entry per CDR3 protein, called by TCRdb with MiXCR from the 5' RACE reads. The sample holds 130,000 or so distinct CDR3 sequences, 9.5% to 12% seen once. Sequences were obtained from blood, either unsorted or a sorted T cell fraction (not recorded which). The receptor source for this set is a female donor with ankylosing spondylitis or in good health (not recorded which).

As to this clonotype: A much larger clone differs from this one at a single base, so this may be a read error. V is TRBV7-2 and J is TRBJ2-7, with 11 bases aligning to TRBD2. The germline CDR1 and CDR2 sequences are SGHTA and FQGNSA. This CDR3 comprises 15 residues. This CDR3 is CAGSLGTSGGYEQYF. CDR3 in DNA: TGTGCCGGCAGCTTAGGGACTAGCGGAGGCTACGAGCAGTACTTC.

There are many counts of this clonotype. V is TRBV5-1 and J is TRBJ2-7, with D unresolved. The CDR3 is 12 residues long. Germline lookup yields CDR1 SGHRS and CDR2 YFSETQ. V lost 4 bases and J 4 bases, leaving 9 bases between the germline ends. The CDR3 here is CASSDAQYEQYF. The DNA of the CDR3 is TGCGCCAGCAGCGACGCCCAGTACGAGCAGTACTTC.

This clonotype was seen at least ten times. The chain employs TRBV20-1 and TRBJ2-1; 8 nucleotides align to TRBD2. The CDR3 extends over 15 amino acids. The ends lost 6 bases at V and 8 bases at J; junction bases unmatched: 15. CDR1 and CDR2 (germline): DFQATT, SNEGSKA (reference sequence). The CDR3 DNA reads as TGCAGTGCCAGCATAGCGGGAAATAGCGGGGATGAGCAGTTCTTC. This codes for CSASIAGNSGDEQFF.

This clonotype showed up many times. This rearrangement joins TRBV20-1 to TRBJ2-7; TRBD2 matches at 7 bases. V dropped 6 bases and J dropped 7; count of bases not matched to a gene: 12. The CDR3 covers 13 residues. Per germline, CDR1 DFQATT and CDR2 SNEGSKA (reference sequence). CDR3 bases: TGCAGTGCCAGATTGGGAGGGACTATGGAGCAGTACTTC. Its translation: CSARLGGTMEQYF.

The chain recombines TRBV30 with TRBJ2-7; 11 bases are shared with TRBD2. The CDR3 is made up of 14 amino acids. Germline loops: CDR1 GTSNPN, CDR2 SVGIG (reference sequence). Trimming at V came to 3 bases and at J to 3 bases, leaving 4 bases not matched to a gene. The CDR3 here is CAWSPGLAGYEQYF. The CDR3, as DNA: TGTGCCTGGAGCCCCGGACTAGCGGGCTACGAGCAGTACTTC. Together with reference TRBV30 and TRBJ2-7, the CDR3 gives the full variable domain: SQTIHQWPATLVQPVGSPLSLECTVEGTSNPNLYWYRQAAGRGLQLLFYSVGIGQISSEVPQNLSASRPQDRQFILSSKKLLLSDSGFYLCAWSPGLAGYEQYFGPGTRLTVT.

This clonotype was counted a single time. The chain recombines TRBV28 with TRBJ1-4, with unresolved D. This CDR3 comprises 16 residues. Looked up from germline, CDR1 is MDHEN and CDR2 is SYDVKM. Trimming took off 2 bases at V and 0 bases at J, with 10 bases between the two ends. The CDR3 loop reads CASSLRPVATNEKLFF. The DNA of the CDR3 is TGTGCCAGCAGTTTAAGGCCCGTCGCAACTAATGAAAAACTGTTTTTT.

This clonotype was seen repeatedly, ten times or more. V and J are TRBV3-1 and TRBJ2-1, with TRBD1 matching 7 bases. CDR1 and CDR2 from the germline V gene are LGHDT and YNNKEL (reference sequence). V dropped 4 bases and J dropped 9; count of bases not matched to a gene: 3. The CDR3 is 12 residues long. The CDR3 sequence is CASSPTGSEQFF. The CDR3 bases are TGTGCCAGCAGCCCGACAGGGAGTGAGCAGTTCTTC.

This clonotype showed up many times. V and J are TRBV3-1 and TRBJ1-1; D gene uncertain. The CDR3 consists of 12 residues. In germline, CDR1 is LGHDT, CDR2 YNNKEL (reference sequence). V was clipped by 3 bases and J by 5 bases, with 7 bases between them. DNA for the CDR3: TGTGCCAGCAGCCACCCTTCGACTGAAGCTTTCTTT. Its protein product is CASSHPSTEAFF.

This clonotype turned up a few times. The V call is TRBV7-9, the J call TRBJ2-6; 7 bases fit TRBD2. J lost 3 bases, V lost 4 bases, and 3 bases had no gene match. CDR1 is SEHNR and CDR2 is FQNEAQ in the germline V gene (reference sequence). The CDR3 is 15 residues long. CDR3 sequence: CASSWGGSGANVLTF. In DNA, the CDR3 is TGTGCCAGCAGCTGGGGGGGTAGTGGGGCCAACGTCCTGACTTTC.

This clonotype was picked up many times. As DNA, the CDR3 is TGTGCCAGCAGTTTGGGGGTTGAAAAACTGTTTTTT. Translated, it gives CASSLGVEKLFF. The chain combines TRBV25-1 with TRBJ1-4, with D possibly being TRBD1 (5 bases). In germline, CDR1 is MGHDK, CDR2 SYGVNS. V lost 5 bases and J lost 7, with 8 bases in between. The CDR3 covers 12 residues.

The chain is built from TRBV7-3 and TRBJ2-1, with D unresolved. CDR3 length: 15 amino acids. Germline V gives CDR1 SGHTA, CDR2 FQGTGA. Trimming pared 5 bases from V and 0 bases from J, leaving 11 bases between. The CDR3 DNA sequence: TGTGCCAGCAGCCAAACCCGGGTCTCCTACAATGAGCAGTTCTTC. Translating it yields CASSQTRVSYNEQFF.

This clonotype was seen many times. The genes are TRBV20-1 and TRBJ2-3; D gene uncertain. Germline lookup yields CDR1 DFQATT and CDR2 SNEGSKA (reference sequence). The CDR3 length is 15 residues. Trimming cost V 3 bases and J 1 base, with 14 bases left between them. The CDR3, as DNA: TGCAGTGCTAGCCGACCTCCTATCGGCACAGATACGCAGTATTTT. Protein product: CSASRPPIGTDTQYF.

Comment on this clonotype: Being one base from a much bigger clone, this may be a read error. The chain is built from TRBV21-1 and TRBJ2-3; the listed D gene, TRBD1, was not tested against the DNA. TRBV21-1 is annotated as a pseudogene. The CDR3 totals 19 residues. CDR3 sequence: CASNNTGTGRRSGTDTQYF. In nucleotides, the CDR3 is TGTGCCAGCAACAACACCGGGACAGGCCGACGTTCGGGCACAGATACGCAGTATTTT.